Following are 16 T cell receptor beta chains from one sample sequenced in a study of T cell clusters in autoimmune cytopenias (dated by TCRdb to the late 2010s). The sequencer was an Illumina MiSeq. TRB rearrangements were amplified by multiplex PCR using a touch-down protocol with TRB-A and TRB-B primer pools mixed in one tube. The reads underwent TCRdb reprocessing, giving one record for each CDR3 protein sequence and no DNA. The table for this sample shows under 1,200 distinct CDR3 sequences. The leading ten clones occupy around 19% of the sample. TRB amplification used around 250 ng of peripheral blood genomic DNA, around 40,000 genome equivalents, per sample. The sample was peripheral blood. These receptors were obtained from a human donor with an autoimmune cytopenia or autoimmune hepatitis (not recorded which).

The J gene is TRBJ1-3, the V gene TRBV11-1; there is no DNA to check the TCRdb D call of TRBD1. CDR1 is SGHAT, CDR2 FQDESV, per germline (reference sequence). CDR3 length: 17 amino acids. CDR3 in amino acids: CASSPDRTGEAGNTIYF.

Frequency places this clonotype as hyperexpanded. The chain uses TRBV6-5 and TRBJ2-2; TCRdb picks TRBD1, but there is no DNA to check that call. This CDR3 spans 13 amino acids. Germline V lookup: CDR1 MNHEY, CDR2 SVGAGI. The CDR3 loop is CASSYSSGGELFF.

By frequency, this clonotype is medium-sized. The J gene is TRBJ2-3, the V gene TRBV18; lacking DNA, the TRBD2 call made by TCRdb goes unchecked. This CDR3 is 18 amino acids long. Germline V gene sequence: CDR1 KGHSH, CDR2 LQKENI. CDR3 sequence: CASSPMGLAGVGTDTQYF.

This chain uses TRBV7-9 with TRBJ2-5; TCRdb lists TRBD1, though no DNA is available to test this call. Germline-derived CDR1 and CDR2 are SEHNR and FQNEAQ (reference sequence). This CDR3 region has 14 residues. This chain's CDR3 is CASSFAEPGETQYF.

Measured by frequency, this clonotype is medium-sized (0.01 to 0.1%). The rearrangement links TRBV20-1 to TRBJ2-5; without DNA, the TCRdb call of TRBD1 cannot be checked. This CDR3 has 15 residues. The germline V gene has CDR1 DFQATT and CDR2 SNEGSKA (reference sequence). The CDR3 loop reads CSARKDRGQWETQYF.

This clonotype is deemed medium-sized by its frequency. This chain joins TRBV7-3 and TRBJ2-7; TCRdb picks TRBD2, but there is no DNA to check that call. Germline V CDR1 and CDR2: SGHTA, FQGTGA. The CDR3 is 17 amino acids. The CDR3 is CASSHPRLATNCYEQYF.

The gene calls are TRBV4-3 and TRBJ1-2; TCRdb's assignment of TRBD1 cannot be checked, as there is no DNA. The CDR3 extends over 15 amino acids. From germline, CDR1 is LGHNA and CDR2 YSLEER. CDR3 residues: CASSQVGMLDYGYTF.

The chain couples TRBV6-5 to TRBJ2-7; TCRdb reports TRBD1, a call that lacks DNA to check it against. CDR3 length equals 14 residues. The V gene's germline CDR1 is MNHEY and CDR2 SVGAGI. CDR3 protein: CASRRSGQAHEQYF.

The rearrangement links TRBV6-5 to TRBJ2-6; TCRdb gives TRBD2 as the D gene, but with no DNA this cannot be confirmed. CDR3 length: 17 amino acids. In germline, CDR1 is MNHEY, CDR2 SVGAGI. CDR3 protein: CASSSNRALSGANVLTF.

This clonotype registers large by frequency. The chain employs TRBV30 and TRBJ1-6; TCRdb outputs TRBD1, but without DNA this stays unchecked. The CDR3 contains 14 residues. Germline V gene data show CDR1 as GTSNPN and CDR2 as SVGIG (reference sequence). The CDR3 region is CAWSGAGGNSPLHF.

Frequency places this clonotype as medium-sized. The gene calls are TRBV6-5 and TRBJ1-3; TCRdb selects TRBD1, and the lack of DNA leaves this call unchecked. The germline V gene has CDR1 MNHEY and CDR2 SVGAGI. The CDR3 is 13 amino acids. The chain's CDR3 is CATQGGGGNTIYF.

This clonotype is labeled large based on frequency. V is TRBV6-5 and J is TRBJ1-2. The CDR3 spans 14 residues. CDR1 and CDR2 (germline): MNHEY, SVGAGI. CDR3 sequence reads: CASRLSRGNYGYTF.

The chain is built from TRBV15 and TRBJ1-3. The germline CDR1 and CDR2 sequences are LNHNV and YYDKDF (reference sequence). The CDR3 has 15 residues. Here the CDR3 reads CATSRVGGSGNTIYF.

The chain combines TRBV6-1 with TRBJ1-2. From germline, CDR1 is MNHNS and CDR2 SASEGT. The CDR3 is 13 amino acids. CDR3 residues: CASSEVGAEGYTF.

This sequence joins TRBV29-1 and TRBJ2-5; the D call of TRBD1 rests on TCRdb alone, since no DNA is present to check it. The CDR3 has 14 residues. CDR1 SQVTM and CDR2 ANQGSEA come from the germline V gene. CDR3 sequence reads: CSVESGAYQETQYF.

This clonotype ranks as medium-sized in terms of frequency. V gene TRBV18 combines with J gene TRBJ1-5; TCRdb calls TRBD1, which cannot be checked without DNA. This CDR3 spans 15 amino acids. Germline loops: CDR1 KGHSH, CDR2 LQKENI. CDR3 residues: CASSPQTVSNQPQHF.